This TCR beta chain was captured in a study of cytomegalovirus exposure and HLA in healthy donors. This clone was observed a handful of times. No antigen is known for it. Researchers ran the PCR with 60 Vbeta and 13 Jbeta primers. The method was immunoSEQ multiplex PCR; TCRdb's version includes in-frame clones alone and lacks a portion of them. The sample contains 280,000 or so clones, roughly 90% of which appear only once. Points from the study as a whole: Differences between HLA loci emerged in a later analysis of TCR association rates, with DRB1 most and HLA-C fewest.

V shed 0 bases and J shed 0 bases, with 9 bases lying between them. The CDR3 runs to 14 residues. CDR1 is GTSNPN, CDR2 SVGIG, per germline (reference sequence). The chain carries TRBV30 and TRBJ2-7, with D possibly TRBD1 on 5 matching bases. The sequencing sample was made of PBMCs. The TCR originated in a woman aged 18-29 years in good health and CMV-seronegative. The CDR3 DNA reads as TGTGCCTGGAGTGTACGCAGGGCCTCCTACGAGCAGTACTTC. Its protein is CAWSVRRASYEQYF.